A selection of T cell receptor beta chains follows, all from one sample in a study of identifying expanded T cells in peripheral blood. The protocol was immunoSEQ multiplex PCR, while the TCRdb copy is restricted to in-frame clones and leaves out a portion. The data hold 60,000 to 70,000 clones, with roughly four fifths observed a single time. What was sequenced was blood. These receptors originate from a person aged 18 to 75 in good health. The CDR3 runs from the conserved cysteine through the conserved F or W. Each record gives: clone size, V gene, J gene, D gene, CDR3 protein, CDR3 DNA. A D gene is named only where the DNA matches it firmly. The size field is filled for only some rows; it gives once, few, many or a size class.

>NA|TRBV29-1|TRBJ2-7|TRBD2
CSVRPGTGLEYEQYF
TGCAGCGTTCGACCGGGGACGGGACTAGAGTACGAGCAGTACTTC
>few|TRBV7-2|TRBJ2-1|TRBD2
CASSPAGVTYNEQFF
TGTGCCAGCAGCCCAGCGGGAGTCACCTACAATGAGCAGTTCTTC
>NA|TRBV6-1|TRBJ2-3|NA
CASSLIWRDTQYF
TGTGCCAGCAGCCTCATTTGGAGAGATACGCAGTATTTT
>NA|TRBV5-4|TRBJ2-5|TRBD2
CASSLVGTSGSKLGGETQYF
TGTGCCAGCAGCTTGGTGGGGACTAGCGGGAGTAAGTTGGGAGGAGAGACCCAGTACTTC
>NA|TRBV2|TRBJ2-5|TRBD2
CASNRGLAGAPGETQYF
TGTGCCAGCAACCGGGGACTAGCGGGGGCCCCGGGGGAGACCCAGTACTTC
>few|TRBV4-1|TRBJ1-4|NA
CASSLRGEKLFF
TGCGCCAGCAGCCTGCGGGGGGAAAAACTGTTTTTT
>NA|TRBV18|TRBJ1-4|NA
CASSRGQHINEKLFF
TGTGCCAGCTCACGAGGACAGCACATTAATGAAAAACTGTTTTTT
>NA|TRBV11-3|TRBJ2-3|NA
CASSLAGPTDTQYF
TGTGCCAGCAGCTTAGCAGGGCCGACAGATACGCAGTATTTT
>few|TRBV5-6|TRBJ1-2|TRBD1
CASSLRTGYLHGYTF
TGTGCCAGCAGCCTACGGACAGGGTATCTTCATGGCTACACCTTC
>NA|TRBV18|TRBJ2-7|NA
CASSSRTGLEQYF
TGTGCCAGCTCATCCAGGACGGGGTTGGAGCAGTACTTC
>NA|TRBV7-9|TRBJ1-2|NA
CASSPGGDGGYTF
TGTGCCAGCAGCCCCGGGGGCGACGGCGGCTACACCTTC
>NA|TRBV5-4|TRBJ2-3|TRBD2
CASSSPLAGTSTDTQYF
TGTGCCAGCAGCTCACCACTAGCGGGGACAAGCACAGATACGCAGTATTTT
>NA|TRBV28|TRBJ1-3|NA
CASRTGPSSGNTIYF
TGTGCCAGCAGAACAGGGCCATCCTCTGGAAACACCATATATTTT
>NA|TRBV20-1|TRBJ2-1|NA
CSASEAEQFF
TGCAGTGCTAGTGAGGCGGAGCAGTTCTTC
>once|TRBV21-1|TRBJ2-7|NA
CASSHRSYEQYF
TGTGCCAGCAGCCACAGGTCCTACGAGCAGTACTTC
>NA|TRBV4-2|TRBJ1-5|NA
CASSQDPAGTNQPQHF
TGTGCCAGCAGCCAAGATCCAGCAGGGACAAATCAGCCCCAGCATTTT
>NA|TRBV11-3|TRBJ1-1|NA
CASSRGGSTEAFF
TGTGCCAGCAGCCGAGGGGGGTCCACTGAAGCTTTCTTT
>NA|TRBV4-1|TRBJ1-2|NA
CASSHPEGLTPLNYGYTF
TGCGCCAGCAGCCACCCGGAGGGGTTGACTCCACTTAACTATGGCTACACCTTC